What follows are 10 T cell receptor beta chains derived from one specimen sequenced in a study of cytomegalovirus exposure and HLA in healthy donors (dated by TCRdb to between 2016 and 2019). The library was produced with the immunoSEQ multiplex PCR assay. A mixture of 60 forward primers for TCR Vbeta segments and 13 reverse primers for TCR Jbeta segments was used in the multiplex PCR. TCRdb holds this immuneACCESS table with in-frame rearrangements only. Some clones are missing; in checked studies, unresolved V genes explain under half, and the rest has no known cause. The sample data list fewer than 250,000 clones, and roughly 80% of these were observed just once. The top ten clones comprise 2.5% to 3.5% of the sample. Sequencing was carried out using PBMCs. The source of these receptors is a man younger than 40 in good health and CMV-seronegative.

The chain has TRBV6-5 and TRBJ1-2; the D gene is possibly TRBD1 (6 bases). The germline V gene has CDR1 MNHEY and CDR2 SVGAGI. The V end was cut by 7 bases, the J end by 8 bases, with 11 bases between. CDR3 size: 11 residues. Here the CDR3 reads CASMGGRGYTF. In nucleotides, the CDR3 is TGTGCCAGCATGGGGGGGCGCGGCTACACCTTC.

J is TRBJ2-1 and V is TRBV15, with TRBD2 as a possible D gene (6 bases). Germline loops: CDR1 LNHNV, CDR2 YYDKDF (reference sequence). V lost 1 base to trimming and J lost 7 bases, with 17 bases between them. CDR3 length equals 16 residues. The CDR3 is CATSRGGETIWNEQFF. The CDR3 DNA is TGTGCCACCAGCAGAGGGGGGGAAACTATTTGGAATGAGCAGTTCTTC.

This chain joins TRBV27 and TRBJ1-2; tentatively, D is TRBD1 (6 bases). CDR3 size: 16 residues. The germline V gene has CDR1 MNHEY and CDR2 SMNVEV (reference sequence). With 6 bases removed from V and 1 base from J, the gap between germline ends came to 18 bases. The CDR3 is CASSPRTDLINYGYTF. In nucleotides, the CDR3 is TGTGCCAGCAGCCCTCGGACAGACTTAATTAACTATGGCTACACCTTC.

This rearrangement joins TRBV6-6 to TRBJ2-3, with D maybe TRBD1 (6 bases). V was pared by 7 bases and J by 3 bases, with 14 bases between. The CDR3 totals 14 residues. Germline V gives CDR1 MNHNY, CDR2 SVGAGI (reference sequence). The CDR3 DNA sequence: TGTGCCAGCACCCAAGGGACATCGACAGATACGCAGTATTTT. Translated, it gives CASTQGTSTDTQYF.

In this sample, this clone turned up once. The chain joins TRBV19 to TRBJ2-5; 7 bases match TRBD1. The germline CDR1 and CDR2 sequences are LNHDA and SQIVND (reference sequence). J was trimmed by 2 bases and V by 1 base; bases with no gene match: 4. The CDR3 loop spans 15 amino acids. In DNA, the CDR3 is TGTGCCAGTAGTATAGGACGGGGACAGCAAGAGACCCAGTACTTC. Translating gives CASSIGRGQQETQYF.

The chain joins TRBV5-6 to TRBJ1-4; 7 bases agree with TRBD1. The J segment lost 0 bases and the V segment lost 7 bases, leaving 6 bases of the junction unmatched. Germline values: CDR1 SGHDT, CDR2 YYEEEE. The CDR3 is 15 amino acids. The chain's CDR3 is CASGRTGATNEKLFF. CDR3 nucleotides: TGTGCCAGCGGAAGAACAGGGGCAACTAATGAAAAACTGTTTTTT.

The chain joins TRBV5-6 to TRBJ1-1; TRBD1 agrees at 7 bases. Germline lookup yields CDR1 SGHDT and CDR2 YYEEEE. The CDR3 totals 15 residues. With V trimmed by 4 bases and J by 5 bases, 11 bases remained unmatched. Written as DNA, the CDR3 is TGTGCCAGCAGCCGAATGACAGGGATCGTGACTGAAGCTTTCTTT. Residues: CASSRMTGIVTEAFF.

This clone was observed a single time. The chain joins TRBV2 to TRBJ1-4; 11 bases align to TRBD1. CDR1 is SNHLY, CDR2 FYNNEI, per germline. V trimming: 7 bases; J trimming: 12 bases; junction bases outside the gene matches: 19. This CDR3 has 17 amino acids. The CDR3 spells CASNRDRGTNGVSQLFF. CDR3 in DNA: TGTGCCAGCAACCGGGACAGGGGGACTAATGGAGTAAGTCAACTGTTTTTT.

This rearrangement joins TRBV10-3 to TRBJ2-2; 14 bases match TRBD2. Trimming took 6 bases from V and 7 from J; bases not matched to a gene: 13. The germline V gene has CDR1 ENHRY and CDR2 SYGVKD. The CDR3 has 18 residues. Here the CDR3 reads CAISPGLAGASTGGELFF. In DNA form, the CDR3 reads TGTGCCATCAGCCCGGGACTAGCGGGGGCCTCTACGGGCGGGGAGCTGTTTTTT.

The genes are TRBV18 and TRBJ1-1, with D possibly matching TRBD1 (5 bases). V lost 3 bases to trimming and J lost 5 bases, with 10 bases between them. Per the germline V gene, CDR1 is KGHSH and CDR2 is LQKENI. CDR3 length equals 13 residues. CDR3 region: CASSPSGRTEAFF. CDR3 DNA: TGTGCCAGCTCACCGTCAGGGAGGACTGAAGCTTTCTTT.